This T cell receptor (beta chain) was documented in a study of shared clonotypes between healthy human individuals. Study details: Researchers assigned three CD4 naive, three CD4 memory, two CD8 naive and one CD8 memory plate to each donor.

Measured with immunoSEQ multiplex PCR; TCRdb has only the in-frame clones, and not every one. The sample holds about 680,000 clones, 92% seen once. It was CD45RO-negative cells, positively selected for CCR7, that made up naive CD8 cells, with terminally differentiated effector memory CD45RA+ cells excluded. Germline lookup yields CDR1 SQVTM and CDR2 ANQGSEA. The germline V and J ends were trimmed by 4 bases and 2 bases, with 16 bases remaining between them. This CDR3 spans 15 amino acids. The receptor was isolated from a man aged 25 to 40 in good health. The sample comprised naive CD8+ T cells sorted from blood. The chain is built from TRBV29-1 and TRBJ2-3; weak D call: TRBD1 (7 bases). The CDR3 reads CSVVGGTAYTDTQYF. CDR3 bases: TGCAGCGTTGTTGGGGGGACAGCCTACACAGATACGCAGTATTTT.